These 3 T cell receptor beta chains were sequenced from one sample in a study of T cells in women clearing cervical HPV infection. Assay used: immunoSEQ multiplex PCR; TCRdb lists only in-frame clones, some missing. The sample table includes 40,000 to 60,000 clones. Sequences were obtained from blood buffy coat. The receptors were sampled from a woman between 18 and 70 years old with a cervical HPV16 infection that either progressed to CIN3+ or cleared (not recorded which).

Concerning this clone itself: From the germline J gene comes the end of the CDR3, since the read stops 3 residues before it. The chain recombines TRBV6-1 with TRBJ1-6, with 7 bases fitting TRBD1. The junction had 2 bases not matched to a gene; V was cut back by 1 base and J by 2 bases. CDR1 MNHNS and CDR2 SASEGT come from the germline V gene. This CDR3 has 16 residues. CDR3 residues: CASSEVGGTYNSPLHF. The sequenced CDR3 bases are TGTGCCAGCAGTGAAGTAGGGGGCACCTATAATTCACCC.

A word on this clone: The read is 3 residues too short to cover the CDR3 end, so that end is filled in from the germline J gene. This rearrangement joins TRBV2 to TRBJ1-5, with no clear D. V was trimmed by 4 bases and J by 6 bases, leaving 7 bases between them. CDR3 length equals 12 residues. CDR1 is SNHLY and CDR2 is FYNNEI in the germline V gene. The CDR3 loop is CASSGGRQPQHF. Partial CDR3 DNA: TGTGCCAGCAGTGGAGGTCGTCAGCCC.

As to this clone: The read finishes 3 residues shy of the CDR3 end, and the germline J gene is used to complete it. V gene TRBV5-1 combines with J gene TRBJ1-3; the D is unclear. V was shortened by 4 bases and J by 4 bases, with 6 bases between the two germline ends. CDR1 SGHRS and CDR2 YFSETQ come from the germline V gene. The CDR3 loop spans 12 amino acids. The CDR3 is CASSPTGNTIYF. The DNA read from the CDR3 is TGCGCCAGCAGCCCTACCGGAAACACC. The whole variable domain, remainder taken from reference TRBV5-1 and TRBJ1-3, is KAGVTQTPRYLIKTRGQQVTLSCSPISGHRSVSWYQQTPGQGLQFLFEYFSETQRNKGNFPGRFSGRQFSNSRSEMNVSTLELGDSALYLCASSPTGNTIYFGEGSWLTVV.